This T cell receptor (beta chain) was identified in a study of CD8+CD57+ T cells in acquired aplastic anemia. Looking at the study overall: Quantities of DNA derived from sorted CD4+ and CD8+ cells averaged 3.2 ug.

Patients chosen for sequencing had shown CD8+CD57+ cell expansion by flow cytometry. When blood sampling took place, the patients had received no therapy. Study-wide points: Patients showed no significant difference from controls in CD8+ Simpson's diversity. Shared by patients and controls, around 27 CD8+ CDR3s were abundant in patients.

V lost 5 bases and J 4 bases, leaving 15 bases between the germline ends. CDR3 length: 14 residues. Germline V gene data show CDR1 as SGHVS and CDR2 as FNYEAQ. Genomic DNA templated the TCR beta VDJ and CDR3 profiling. TCRdb re-called the reads through MiXCR, storing one row per CDR3 protein. The sample contains 450,000 to 550,000 distinct CDR3 sequences, less than 35% of which appear only once. This clonotype was counted ten times or more. Its antigen is unidentified. The sequenced sample consisted of sorted CD4+, CD8+, or CD8+CD57+ T cells (not recorded which) from PBMCs. The origin of this receptor is a human donor with aplastic anemia. The chain combines TRBV7-6 with TRBJ2-7; D unresolved. The CDR3 coding sequence is TGTGCCAGCAGCCCCACCTTGTCGAGGTACGAGCAGTACTTC. Translated: CASSPTLSRYEQYF.